A single sample is the source of the 19 T cell receptor beta chains below, sequenced in a study of T-cell reconstitution after alpha-beta-depleted transplantation in children. Unique molecular identifiers featured in how the TCRbeta library was prepared. TCRdb reprocessed the PCR reads via MiXCR and lists one record per CDR3 protein. The sample includes about 310,000 distinct CDR3 sequences, 23% of them seen just once. The sequenced sample was PBMCs, mostly from graft donor cells, obtained 180 days after TCRalphabeta/CD19-depleted stem cell transplant. All receptors derive from a male patient under 18 who had a stem cell transplant for acute lymphoblastic leukemia, so the T cells may come from the graft donor.

The J gene is TRBJ1-5, the V gene TRBV9, with a tentative D call TRBD1 (6 bases). CDR3 length: 14 amino acids. The germline V and J ends were trimmed by 0 bases and 3 bases, with 7 bases remaining between them. Germline V gene data show CDR1 as SGDLS and CDR2 as YYNGEE. CDR3 residues: CASSVGTANQPQHF. CDR3 nucleotide sequence: TGTGCCAGCAGCGTAGGGACAGCCAATCAGCCCCAGCATTTT.

The chain is built from TRBV7-2 and TRBJ2-2, with no clear D. This CDR3 region has 15 residues. The germline gives CDR1 SGHTA, CDR2 FQGNSA. V dropped 1 base and J dropped 2 bases, with 8 bases sitting between them. The CDR3 loop is CASSLGRVNTGELFF. CDR3 bases: TGTGCCAGCAGCTTAGGCCGGGTCAACACCGGGGAGCTGTTTTTT.

This clonotype was seen a handful of times. The chain carries TRBV7-9 and TRBJ2-5, with D perhaps given as TRBD1 or TRBD2 (5 bases each). The V and J ends lost 5 bases and 4 bases respectively, with 14 bases between them. The germline V gene has CDR1 SEHNR and CDR2 FQNEAQ (reference sequence). The CDR3 runs 14 residues. CDR3 protein: CASSRTPGPETQYF. The CDR3 DNA follows: TGTGCCAGCAGCCGGACTCCAGGGCCAGAGACCCAGTACTTC. The full variable domain, rest sourced from reference TRBV7-9 and TRBJ2-5, is DTGVSQNPRHKITKRGQNVTFRCDPISEHNRLYWYRQTLGQGPEFLTYFQNEAQLEKSRLLSDRFSAERPKGSFSTLEIQRTEQGDSAMYLCASSRTPGPETQYFGPGTRLLVL.

The CDR3 sequence is CATSDVDRSHSNQPQHF. CDR3 bases: TGTGCCACCAGTGATGTGGACAGGAGCCATAGCAATCAGCCCCAGCATTTT. J is TRBJ1-5 and V is TRBV24-1; 7 nucleotides line up with TRBD1. V was clipped by 3 bases and J by 0 bases; unmatched bases: 7. CDR3 length equals 17 residues. Germline V gene data show CDR1 as KGHDR and CDR2 as SFDVKD.

This clonotype was counted only a few times. V and J are TRBV5-5 and TRBJ2-1; 11 bases match TRBD2. The V segment lost 3 bases and the J segment 8 bases; nucleotides outside the gene matches: 16. The germline V gene encodes CDR1 SGHKS and CDR2 YYEKEE (reference sequence). CDR3 length equals 18 residues. CDR3: CASSSPLAGGPLFDEQFF. As DNA, the CDR3 is TGTGCCAGCAGCTCGCCCCTAGCGGGAGGCCCCCTTTTCGATGAGCAGTTCTTC.

The chain links TRBV7-9 to TRBJ2-7, with D unresolved. The V and J ends lost 4 bases and 3 bases respectively, with 16 bases between them. This CDR3 region has 15 residues. Germline loops: CDR1 SEHNR, CDR2 FQNEAQ (reference sequence). CDR3 in amino acids: CASSSTIPRVYEQYF. Written as DNA, the CDR3 is TGTGCCAGCAGCTCAACAATCCCCCGGGTCTACGAGCAGTACTTC.

Comment on this clonotype: One end of the junction varies from germline; a read error may be responsible. V and J are TRBV2 and TRBJ2-3; TRBD2 agrees at 7 bases. The CDR3 length is 12 residues. Germline V lookup: CDR1 SNHLY, CDR2 FYNNEI. CDR3 nucleotide sequence: TGTACCAGCCTGACATGGGGGGGATCGCAGTATTTT. It specifies CTSLTWGGSQYF.

A few counts support this clonotype. The chain joins TRBV12-3 or TRBV12-4 to TRBJ2-7, with no clear D. The CDR3 has 13 residues. V lost 6 bases to trimming and J lost 3 bases, with 12 bases between them. The DNA for the CDR3 is TGTGCCAGCAGGGACGCCCTGTACTACGAGCAGTACTTC. This gives the protein CASRDALYYEQYF.

Points on this clonotype: One junction end does not reproduce the germline sequence, and a read error may be involved. The chain recombines TRBV19 with TRBJ2-7; D uncertain. The germline CDR1 and CDR2 sequences are LNHDA and SQIVND (reference sequence). This CDR3 has 13 amino acids. CDR3 residues: CASSMGTINDQYF. CDR3 in DNA: TGTGCCAGTAGTATGGGTACCATCAACGATCAGTACTTC.

V gene TRBV4-1 combines with J gene TRBJ1-5; 7 bases align to TRBD1. This CDR3 has 17 residues. J gave up 5 bases and V 0 bases, and 10 bases lay outside the gene matches. From germline, CDR1 is MGHRA and CDR2 YSYEKL. The CDR3 region is CASSQEIRGRGDQPQHF. CDR3 bases: TGCGCCAGCAGCCAAGAGATACGGGGCAGGGGGGATCAGCCCCAGCATTTT.

The rearrangement links TRBV6-1 to TRBJ2-7; TRBD2 matches at 12 bases. The germline V gene has CDR1 MNHNS and CDR2 SASEGT. This CDR3 is built from 14 residues. The trim removed 6 bases at V and 7 bases at J, leaving 7 bases unmatched. The DNA for the CDR3 is TGTGCCAGCAGACGACTAGCGGGAGTACGAGAGCAGTACTTC. Protein product: CASRRLAGVREQYF.

This clonotype was observed a handful of times. The chain combines TRBV7-8 with TRBJ2-2; 14 bases map to TRBD2. Unmatched junction bases numbered 5, after V lost 1 base and J lost 4 bases. In germline, CDR1 is SGHVS, CDR2 FQNEAQ. The CDR3 contains 18 residues. CDR3 DNA sequence: TGTGCCAGCAGCTTAGAGGGGACTAGCGGGAGCATCACCGGGGAGCTGTTTTTT. Its protein product is CASSLEGTSGSITGELFF.

The rearrangement links TRBV27 to TRBJ2-3; 9 nucleotides agree with TRBD2. Germline V gene sequence: CDR1 MNHEY, CDR2 SMNVEV (reference sequence). The CDR3 loop spans 15 amino acids. V lost 6 bases to trimming and J lost 9 bases; unmatched junction nucleotides: 13. The CDR3 DNA reads TGTGCCAGCAGAGGGACTAGCCCCACCAAGCGGACGCAGTATTTT. Protein sequence: CASRGTSPTKRTQYF.

This clonotype was seen a few times. The rearrangement joins TRBV7-9 to TRBJ2-7, with D perhaps matching TRBD2 (6 bases). Per germline, CDR1 SEHNR and CDR2 FQNEAQ (reference sequence). CDR3 length equals 13 residues. V lost 3 bases to trimming and J lost 5 bases, with 11 bases between them. The chain's CDR3 is CASSFGGSHEQYF. CDR3 coding DNA: TGTGCCAGCAGCTTCGGGGGAAGCCACGAGCAGTACTTC. The full variable domain, its missing parts supplied by reference TRBV7-9 and TRBJ2-7, is DTGVSQNPRHKITKRGQNVTFRCDPISEHNRLYWYRQTLGQGPEFLTYFQNEAQLEKSRLLSDRFSAERPKGSFSTLEIQRTEQGDSAMYLCASSFGGSHEQYFGPGTRLTVT.

This clonotype occurred a few times. The chain recombines TRBV4-2 with TRBJ2-5; unclear D gene. Between the trimmed V and J ends, which lost 5 bases and 5 bases, there was a span of 9 bases. Germline lookup yields CDR1 LGHNA and CDR2 YNFKEQ. There are 12 residues in the CDR3. The DNA for the CDR3 is TGTGCCAGCAGCAAGTACGGGGAGACCCAGTACTTC. The encoded protein is CASSKYGETQYF.

In this sample, this clonotype turned up a few times. The chain links TRBV7-3 to TRBJ2-7; 9 bases agree with TRBD1. There are 13 residues in the CDR3. CDR1 is SGHTA and CDR2 is FQGTGA in the germline V gene. V lost 5 bases and J lost 5; bases outside the gene matches: 4. The CDR3 DNA reads as TGTGCCAGCAGCCTAGGGACAGGGCACGAGCAGTACTTC. Translation: CASSLGTGHEQYF.

V usage is TRBV11-2 and J usage is TRBJ2-4; 7 nucleotides align to TRBD2. The length of the CDR3 is 18 residues. The germline CDR1 and CDR2 sequences are SGHAT and FQNNGV. Unmatched junction bases numbered 9, after V lost 1 base and J lost 0 bases. This CDR3 is CASSLVPGLELAKNIQYF. The CDR3 DNA reads TGTGCCAGCAGCTTAGTCCCCGGACTAGAACTAGCCAAAAACATTCAGTACTTC.

The V call is TRBV7-6, the J call TRBJ2-2, with unresolved D. Germline V gene lookup returns CDR1 SGHVS and CDR2 FNYEAQ. V dropped 4 bases and J dropped 0 bases, with 9 bases sitting between them. The CDR3 extends over 15 amino acids. The CDR3 sequence is CASSSGTPNTGELFF. The CDR3 DNA follows: TGTGCCAGCAGCTCGGGTACGCCGAACACCGGGGAGCTGTTTTTT.

This chain connects TRBV25-1 to TRBJ2-1, with D tentatively TRBD1 (6 bases). V was shortened by 10 bases and J by 5 bases, with 15 bases between the two germline ends. The CDR3 contains 13 residues. Germline V gives CDR1 MGHDK, CDR2 SYGVNS. For the CDR3, the DNA is TGTGCCATCCAAACAGGGATCAACAATGAGCAGTTCTTC. Translating gives CAIQTGINNEQFF. The full variable domain, rest sourced from reference TRBV25-1 and TRBJ2-1, is EADIYQTPRYLVIGTGKKITLECSQTMGHDKMYWYQQDPGMELHLIHYSYGVNSTEKGDLSSESTVSRIRTEHFPLTLESARPSHTSQYLCAIQTGINNEQFFGPGTRLTVL.